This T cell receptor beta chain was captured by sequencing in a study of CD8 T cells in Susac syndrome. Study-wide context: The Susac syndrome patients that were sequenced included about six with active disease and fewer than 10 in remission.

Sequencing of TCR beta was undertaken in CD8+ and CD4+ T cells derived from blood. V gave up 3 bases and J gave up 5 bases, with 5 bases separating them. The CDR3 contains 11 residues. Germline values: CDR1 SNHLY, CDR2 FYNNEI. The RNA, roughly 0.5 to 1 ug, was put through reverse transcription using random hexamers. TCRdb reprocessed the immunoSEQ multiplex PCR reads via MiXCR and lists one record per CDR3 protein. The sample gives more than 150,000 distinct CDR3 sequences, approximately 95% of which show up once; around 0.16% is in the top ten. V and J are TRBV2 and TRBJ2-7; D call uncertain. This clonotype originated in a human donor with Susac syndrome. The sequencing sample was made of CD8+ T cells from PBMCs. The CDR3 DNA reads TGTGCCAGCAGTGATCAGGACGAGCAGTACTTC. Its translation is CASSDQDEQYF.